The clone carrying this TCR beta chain was seen at least ten times. The ends lost 2 bases at V and 6 bases at J; junction bases unmatched: 2. Germline V CDR1 and CDR2: SQVTM, ANQGSEA. The length of the CDR3 is 13 residues. After constant-region reverse-primer amplification, full-length variable regions underwent semi-nested PCR with Nested Universal Primer A. TCRdb independently ran MiXCR on the 5' RACE reads; one entry per CDR3 protein. The table shows over 55,000 distinct CDR3 sequences, with nearly 30% occurring only once. CD25-based Treg depletion was applied to purified naive CD4+ T cells. The chain is built from TRBV29-1 and TRBJ1-4, with TRBD1 matching 8 bases. This clonotype originated in a female donor with breast cancer. Sequenced input: tumor-infiltrating naive CD4+ T cells sorted from the breast tumor. The subset here: naive CD4+ T cells, CD4+CD45RA+CD25-. The CDR3 region has the DNA TGCAGCGTTGAAATGGACAGGGATGAAAAACTGTTTTTT. Amino acids: CSVEMDRDEKLFF. The full variable domain, completed using reference TRBV29-1 and TRBJ1-4, is SAVISQKPSRDICQRGTSLTIQCQVDSQVTMMFWYRQQPGQSLTLIATANQGSEATYESGFVIDKFPISRPNLTFSTLTVSNMSPEDSSIYLCSVEMDRDEKLFFGSGTQLSVL.